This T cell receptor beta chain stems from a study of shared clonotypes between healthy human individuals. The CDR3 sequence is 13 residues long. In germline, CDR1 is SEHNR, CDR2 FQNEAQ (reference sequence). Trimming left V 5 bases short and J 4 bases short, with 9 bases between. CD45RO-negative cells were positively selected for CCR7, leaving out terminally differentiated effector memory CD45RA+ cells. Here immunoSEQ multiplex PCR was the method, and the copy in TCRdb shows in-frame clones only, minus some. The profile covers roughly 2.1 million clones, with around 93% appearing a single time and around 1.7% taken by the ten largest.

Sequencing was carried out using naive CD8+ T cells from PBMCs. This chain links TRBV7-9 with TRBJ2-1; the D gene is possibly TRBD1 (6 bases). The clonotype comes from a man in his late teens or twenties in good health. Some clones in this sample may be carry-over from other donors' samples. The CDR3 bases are TGTGCCAGCAGCGCCGGACAGTACAATGAGCAGTTCTTC. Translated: CASSAGQYNEQFF.